These 17 T cell receptor beta chains were sequenced from one sample in a study of cytomegalovirus exposure and HLA in healthy donors. The PCR employed 60 Vbeta primers together with 13 Jbeta primers. Profiling relied on immunoSEQ multiplex PCR, and the TCRdb table lists in-frame clones only, not all of them. Of some 140,000 clones in the sample, about 9.1% are singletons; the top ten hold over 6.5%. Specimen: PBMCs. Receptors were obtained from a woman in her thirties or forties in good health and CMV-seropositive.

This clone was seen more than once but under ten times. The V gene is TRBV7-9, the J gene TRBJ2-5; 7 positions match TRBD1. The CDR3 loop spans 15 amino acids. With 5 bases clipped from V and 4 bases from J, the junction kept 10 bases outside the gene matches. CDR1 is SEHNR, CDR2 FQNEAQ, per germline (reference sequence). The CDR3 DNA is TGTGCCAGCAGCCCGGGACAGCCAGGGGGAGAGACCCAGTACTTC. It specifies CASSPGQPGGETQYF.

J is TRBJ1-2 and V is TRBV6-5; 7 positions match TRBD1. This CDR3 is 14 amino acids long. Germline CDR1 is MNHEY and CDR2 is SVGAGI. With V trimmed by 0 bases and J by 4 bases, 2 bases remained unmatched. For the CDR3, the DNA is TGTGCCAGCAGTTACTCTGCAGGGGGCTATGGCTACACCTTC. It yields the protein CASSYSAGGYGYTF.

This chain links TRBV4-3 with TRBJ2-7, with D possibly TRBD2 on 6 matching bases. Between the trimmed V and J ends, which lost 0 bases and 7 bases, there was a span of 19 bases. This CDR3 region has 16 residues. Germline lookup yields CDR1 LGHNA and CDR2 YSLEER. The CDR3: CASSQDGSVRRGEQYF. Written as DNA, the CDR3 is TGCGCCAGCAGCCAAGATGGGTCAGTCCGCCGGGGGGAGCAGTACTTC.

This clone was seen more than once but under ten times. The chain carries TRBV6-6 and TRBJ1-1, with a tentative D call TRBD1 (5 bases). This CDR3 is built from 15 residues. V gave up 2 bases and J gave up 5 bases, with 15 bases separating them. CDR1 is MNHNY, CDR2 SVGAGI, per germline (reference sequence). The chain's CDR3 is CASSYPSGVGTEAFF. The DNA of the CDR3 is TGTGCCAGCAGTTACCCCTCGGGGGTCGGGACTGAAGCTTTCTTT.

This clone appeared a few times. The junction differs from germline at one of its ends, possibly a read error. The V gene is TRBV7-9, the J gene TRBJ2-3; D gene unclear. CDR1 is SEHNR and CDR2 is FQNEAQ in the germline V gene (reference sequence). The CDR3 contains 16 residues. CDR3 in DNA: TGTGCCAGCAGCTTATTTCCCGACTCACCCCAAGATGCGCAGTATTTT. Its protein is CASSLFPDSPQDAQYF.

This clone has just a few counts. V and J are TRBV29-1 and TRBJ1-1; the match to TRBD1 covers 8 bases. V trimming: 0 bases; J trimming: 7 bases; junction bases outside the gene matches: 7. Germline CDR1 reads SQVTM; CDR2 reads ANQGSEA. The length of the CDR3 is 14 residues. The CDR3 loop is CSVEEVQGDSEAFF. The CDR3 coding sequence is TGCAGCGTTGAAGAAGTACAGGGGGATAGTGAAGCTTTCTTT.

The chain joins TRBV7-2 to TRBJ1-1; D is perhaps TRBD1 (6 bases). CDR3 size: 14 residues. Trimming left V 6 bases short and J 2 bases short, with 13 bases between. In germline, CDR1 is SGHTA, CDR2 FQGNSA. The CDR3 DNA follows: TGTGCCAGCAGGACCACCGGGACAAACACTGAAGCTTTCTTT. This encodes CASRTTGTNTEAFF. The entire variable domain, with the rest obtained from reference TRBV7-2 and TRBJ1-1, is as follows: GAGVSQSPSNKVTEKGKDVELRCDPISGHTALYWYRQSLGQGLEFLIYFQGNSAPDKSGLPSDRFSAERTGGSVSTLTIQRTQQEDSAVYLCASRTTGTNTEAFFGQGTRLTVV.

This clone was recorded a few times. V gene TRBV5-5 combines with J gene TRBJ2-7; possibly TRBD1 for D (6 bases). V lost 4 bases, J lost 0 bases, and 14 bases lay in between. The length of the CDR3 is 15 residues. Germline-derived CDR1 and CDR2 are SGHKS and YYEKEE (reference sequence). CDR3 nucleotide sequence: TGTGCCAGCAGCGCCTCCGGGACACTCTCCTACGAGCAGTACTTC. Protein sequence: CASSASGTLSYEQYF.

This clone turned up a few times. The chain combines TRBV9 with TRBJ2-3; 8 bases line up with TRBD2. Germline loops: CDR1 SGDLS, CDR2 YYNGEE. There are 16 residues in the CDR3. J lost 6 bases, V lost 0 bases, and 9 bases had no gene match. CDR3: CASSVGSGANRDTQYF. The CDR3 nucleotides are TGTGCCAGCAGCGTAGGTAGCGGGGCCAATCGGGATACGCAGTATTTT.

In this sample, this clone turned up a few times. The chain is built from TRBV6-6 and TRBJ1-2; 9 positions agree with TRBD1. Germline CDR1 reads MNHNY; CDR2 reads SVGAGI (reference sequence). This CDR3 has 14 amino acids. The ends lost 6 bases at V and 7 bases at J; junction bases unmatched: 9. CDR3 coding DNA: TGTGCCAGCAGGACCTCGGACAGGGGCTCTGGCTACACCTTC. Protein product: CASRTSDRGSGYTF.

The table lists this clone with a few counts. This chain connects TRBV21-1 to TRBJ1-5; no DNA check was done on the table's D call, TRBD1. TRBV21-1 is assigned pseudogene status. The CDR3 contains 14 residues. The CDR3 DNA reads as TGTGCCGGACAGGGGGCGGATAGCAATCAGCCCCAGCATTTT. This codes for CAGQGADSNQPQHF.

This clone occurred a few times. The chain couples TRBV6-1 to TRBJ2-5, with 8 bases fitting TRBD2. In germline, CDR1 is MNHNS, CDR2 SASEGT. The CDR3 loop spans 14 amino acids. J gave up 3 bases and V 8 bases, and 8 bases lay outside the gene matches. CDR3 residues: CASLESGGKETQYF. CDR3 coding DNA: TGTGCCAGCTTGGAGAGCGGGGGAAAAGAGACCCAGTACTTC.

The rearrangement links TRBV7-8 to TRBJ1-5; 7 positions agree with TRBD1. Germline V gene sequence: CDR1 SGHVS, CDR2 FQNEAQ. The J segment lost 3 bases and the V segment lost 4 bases, leaving 15 bases of the junction unmatched. CDR3 length: 18 residues. The CDR3 nucleotides are TGTGCCAGCAGCTCCTACTCAGCCCGGACAGGTCTCAATCAGCCCCAGCATTTT. Its protein product is CASSSYSARTGLNQPQHF.

This clone has a handful of counts. This chain connects TRBV29-1 to TRBJ2-4, with a possible D match to TRBD1 (6 bases). With 0 bases removed from V and 4 bases from J, the gap between germline ends came to 13 bases. CDR1 is SQVTM and CDR2 is ANQGSEA in the germline V gene. The CDR3 has 15 residues. The CDR3, as DNA: TGCAGCGTTGAAGATCGGAGGCAGGGGAAAAACATTCAGTACTTC. Protein: CSVEDRRQGKNIQYF.

This chain uses TRBV29-1 with TRBJ2-2, with D perhaps TRBD2 (7 bases). Trimming removed 6 bases from V and 2 bases from J, with 25 bases in between. Germline V CDR1 and CDR2: SQVTM, ANQGSEA. The CDR3 has 18 amino acids. The CDR3 is CSVGGAVRGGLNTGELFF. In nucleotides, the CDR3 is TGCAGCGTGGGAGGGGCGGTCCGCGGGGGCCTAAACACCGGGGAGCTGTTTTTT.

V is TRBV7-8 and J is TRBJ2-5, with 9 positions matching TRBD2. Germline V gives CDR1 SGHVS, CDR2 FQNEAQ. The CDR3 runs to 17 residues. The V gene end was trimmed by 3 bases and the J gene end by 3 bases; junction bases not matched to a gene: 11. The CDR3 nucleotides are TGTGCCAGCAGCTTCGGGACTAGCCCTCCTGGGAAAGAGACCCAGTACTTC. It encodes CASSFGTSPPGKETQYF.

This chain links TRBV27 with TRBJ1-5; the D gene is possibly TRBD1 (6 bases). Per the germline V gene, CDR1 is MNHEY and CDR2 is SMNVEV (reference sequence). Trimming took 3 bases from V and 5 from J, leaving 14 bases between them. The CDR3 length is 15 residues. In nucleotides, the CDR3 is TGTGCCAGCAGTTTTCAAGGGGGATGGGATCAGCCCCAGCATTTT. It encodes CASSFQGGWDQPQHF.